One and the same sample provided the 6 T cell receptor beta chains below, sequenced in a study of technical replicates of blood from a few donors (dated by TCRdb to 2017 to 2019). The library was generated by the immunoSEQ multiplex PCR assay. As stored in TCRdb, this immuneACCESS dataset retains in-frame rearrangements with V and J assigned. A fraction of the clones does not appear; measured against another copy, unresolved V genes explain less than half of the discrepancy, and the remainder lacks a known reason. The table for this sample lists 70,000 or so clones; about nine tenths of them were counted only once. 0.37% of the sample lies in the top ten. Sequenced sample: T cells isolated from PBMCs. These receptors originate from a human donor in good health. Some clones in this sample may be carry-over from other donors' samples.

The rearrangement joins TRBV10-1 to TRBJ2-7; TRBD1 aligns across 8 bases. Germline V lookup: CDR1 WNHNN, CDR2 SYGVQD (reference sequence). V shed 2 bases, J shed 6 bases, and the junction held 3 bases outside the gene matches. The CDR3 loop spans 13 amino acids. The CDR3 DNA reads TGCGCCAGCAGTGAGACCGGACAGGGCGAGCAGTACTTC. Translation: CASSETGQGEQYF.

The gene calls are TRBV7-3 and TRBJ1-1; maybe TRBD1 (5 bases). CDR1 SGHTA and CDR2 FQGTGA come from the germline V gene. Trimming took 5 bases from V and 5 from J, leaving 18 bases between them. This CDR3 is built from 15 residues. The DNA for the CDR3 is TGTGCCAGCAGCCCTGATAGGGGAGGGCTTACTGAAGCTTTCTTT. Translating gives CASSPDRGGLTEAFF.

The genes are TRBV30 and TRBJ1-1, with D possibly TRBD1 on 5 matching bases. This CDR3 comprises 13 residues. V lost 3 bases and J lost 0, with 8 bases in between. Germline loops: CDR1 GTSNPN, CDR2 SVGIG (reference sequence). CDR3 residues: CAWRGVLNTEAFF. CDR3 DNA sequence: TGTGCCTGGAGAGGGGTATTGAACACTGAAGCTTTCTTT.

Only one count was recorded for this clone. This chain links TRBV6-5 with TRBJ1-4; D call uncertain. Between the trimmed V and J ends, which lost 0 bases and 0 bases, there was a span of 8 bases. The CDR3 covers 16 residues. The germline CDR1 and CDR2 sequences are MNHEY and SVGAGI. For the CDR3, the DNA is TGTGCCAGCAGTTACTCGATGGCCACAACTAATGAAAAACTGTTTTTT. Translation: CASSYSMATTNEKLFF.

The CDR3 DNA follows: TGTGCCAGCAGTCCTTTAACAGGTCTGCGGGAAAAACTGTTTTTT. Amino acid sequence: CASSPLTGLREKLFF. The chain employs TRBV28 and TRBJ1-4; perhaps TRBD1 as D (5 bases). V was cut by 5 bases and J by 8 bases, with 18 bases left in between. The germline V gene encodes CDR1 MDHEN and CDR2 SYDVKM. The length of the CDR3 is 15 residues.

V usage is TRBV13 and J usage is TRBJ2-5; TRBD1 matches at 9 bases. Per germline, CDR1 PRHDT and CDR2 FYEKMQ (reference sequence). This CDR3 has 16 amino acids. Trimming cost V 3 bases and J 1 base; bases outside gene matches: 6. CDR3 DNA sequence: TGTGCCAGCAGCTTTGGGACAGGGAGTCTCCAAGAGACCCAGTACTTC. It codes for CASSFGTGSLQETQYF.